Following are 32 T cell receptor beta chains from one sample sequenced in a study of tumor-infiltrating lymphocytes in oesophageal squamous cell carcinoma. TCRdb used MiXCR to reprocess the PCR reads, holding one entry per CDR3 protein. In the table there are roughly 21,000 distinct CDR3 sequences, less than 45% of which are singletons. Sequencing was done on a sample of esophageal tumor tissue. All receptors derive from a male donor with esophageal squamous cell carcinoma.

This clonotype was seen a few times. Written as DNA, the CDR3 is TGTGCCAGCAGTTTAGGCGGAGGTCTCTCCTACGAGCAGTACTTC. The encoded protein is CASSLGGGLSYEQYF. The genes are TRBV12-3 or TRBV12-4 and TRBJ2-1; D is possibly TRBD2 (5 bases). The DNA matches TRBJ2-7 better at its end, which makes the J call doubtful. This CDR3 is built from 15 residues.

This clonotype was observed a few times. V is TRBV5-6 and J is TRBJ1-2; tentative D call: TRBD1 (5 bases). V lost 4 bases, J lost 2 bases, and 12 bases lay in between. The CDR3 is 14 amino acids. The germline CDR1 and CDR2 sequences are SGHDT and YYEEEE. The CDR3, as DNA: TGTGCCAGCAGCCCGGACACCGGGAACTATGGCTACACCTTC. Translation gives CASSPDTGNYGYTF.

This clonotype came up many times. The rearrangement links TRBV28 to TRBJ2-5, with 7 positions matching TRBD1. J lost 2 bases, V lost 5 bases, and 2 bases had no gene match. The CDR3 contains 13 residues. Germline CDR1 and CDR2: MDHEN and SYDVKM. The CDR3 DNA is TGTGCCAGCAGTCCAGGGGGACAAGAGACCCAGTACTTC. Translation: CASSPGGQETQYF.

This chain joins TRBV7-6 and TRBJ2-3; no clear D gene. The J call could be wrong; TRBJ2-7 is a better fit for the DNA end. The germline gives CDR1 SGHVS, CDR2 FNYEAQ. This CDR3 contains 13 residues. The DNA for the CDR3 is TGTGCCAGCAGCTTCGGACCCCAAGATACGCAGTACTTC. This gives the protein CASSFGPQDTQYF.

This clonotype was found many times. In nucleotides, the CDR3 is TGTGCCAGCAGCTTAGGGATCGGTGAAAAACTGTTTTTT. Its translation: CASSLGIGEKLFF. The chain combines TRBV7-9 with TRBJ1-4; D not resolved. With 1 base removed from V and 7 bases from J, the gap between germline ends came to 7 bases. CDR3 length: 13 amino acids. Germline assignment: CDR1 SEHNR and CDR2 FQNEAQ (reference sequence).

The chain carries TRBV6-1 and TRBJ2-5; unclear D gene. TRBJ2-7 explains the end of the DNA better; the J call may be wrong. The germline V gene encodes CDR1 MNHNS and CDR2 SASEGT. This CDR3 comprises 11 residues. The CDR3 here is CASSTVHEQYF. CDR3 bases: TGTGCCAGCAGTACAGTTCACGAGCAGTACTTC.

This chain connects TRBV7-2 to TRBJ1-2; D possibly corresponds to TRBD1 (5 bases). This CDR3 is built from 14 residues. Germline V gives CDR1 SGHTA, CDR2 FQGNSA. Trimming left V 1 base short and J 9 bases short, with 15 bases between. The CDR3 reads CASSLGGASRSYTF. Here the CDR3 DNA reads TGTGCCAGCAGCTTAGGGGGCGCGTCTCGGAGCTACACCTTC.

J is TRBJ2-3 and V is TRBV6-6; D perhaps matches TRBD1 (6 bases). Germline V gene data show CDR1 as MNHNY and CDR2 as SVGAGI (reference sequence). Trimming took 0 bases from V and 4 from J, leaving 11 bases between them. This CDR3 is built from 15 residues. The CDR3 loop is CASSYSWGRADTQYF. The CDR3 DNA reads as TGTGCCAGCAGTTACTCCTGGGGGCGGGCAGATACGCAGTATTTT.

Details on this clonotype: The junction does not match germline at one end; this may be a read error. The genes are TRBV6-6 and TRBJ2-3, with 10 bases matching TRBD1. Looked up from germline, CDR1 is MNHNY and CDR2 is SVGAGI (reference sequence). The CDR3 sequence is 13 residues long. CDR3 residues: CASSDGTGALVVF. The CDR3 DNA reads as TGTGCCAGCAGTGACGGGACAGGGGCTCTGGTCGTCTTT.

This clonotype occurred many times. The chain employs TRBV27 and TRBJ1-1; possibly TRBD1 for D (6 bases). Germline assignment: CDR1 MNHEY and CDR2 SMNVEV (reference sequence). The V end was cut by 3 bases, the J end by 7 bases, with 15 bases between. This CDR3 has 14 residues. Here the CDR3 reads CASSLRTVGNEAFF. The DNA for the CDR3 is TGTGCCAGCAGTTTGAGGACAGTTGGTAATGAAGCTTTCTTT.

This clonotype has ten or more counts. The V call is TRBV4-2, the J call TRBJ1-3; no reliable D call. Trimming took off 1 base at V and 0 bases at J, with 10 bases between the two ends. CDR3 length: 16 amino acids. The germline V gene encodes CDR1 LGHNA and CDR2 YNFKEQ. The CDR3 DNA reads TGTGCCAGCAGCCAAGGACCGCTGAGCTCTGGAAACACCATATATTTT. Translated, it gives CASSQGPLSSGNTIYF.

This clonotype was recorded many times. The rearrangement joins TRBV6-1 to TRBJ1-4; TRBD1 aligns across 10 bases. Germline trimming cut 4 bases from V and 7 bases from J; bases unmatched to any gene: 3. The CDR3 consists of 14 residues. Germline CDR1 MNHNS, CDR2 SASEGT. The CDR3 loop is CASSGGQGSEKLFF. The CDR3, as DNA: TGTGCCAGCAGTGGGGGACAGGGGAGTGAAAAACTGTTTTTT.

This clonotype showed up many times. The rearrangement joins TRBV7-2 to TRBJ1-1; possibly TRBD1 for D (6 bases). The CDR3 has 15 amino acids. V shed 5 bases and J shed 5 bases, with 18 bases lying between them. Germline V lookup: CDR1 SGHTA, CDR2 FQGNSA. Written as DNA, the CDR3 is TGTGCCAGCAGCCCCTTCGCGACAGGCGAGACTGAAGCTTTCTTT. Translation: CASSPFATGETEAFF.

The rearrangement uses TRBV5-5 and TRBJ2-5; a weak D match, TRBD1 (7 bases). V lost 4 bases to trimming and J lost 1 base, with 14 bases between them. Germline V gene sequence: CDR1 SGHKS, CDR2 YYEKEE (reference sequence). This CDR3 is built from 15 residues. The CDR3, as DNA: TGTGCCAGCAGCCACCCAGGGGGAGGCCAAGAGACCCAGTACTTC. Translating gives CASSHPGGGQETQYF. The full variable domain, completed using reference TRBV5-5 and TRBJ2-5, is DAGVTQSPTHLIKTRGQQVTLRCSPISGHKSVSWYQQVLGQGPQFIFQYYEKEERGRGNFPDRFSARQFPNYSSELNVNALLLGDSALYLCASSHPGGGQETQYFGPGTRLLVL.

DNA of the CDR3: TGTGCCATCAAAAGCCGGGGAGGGGTAGACACTGAAGCTTTCTTT. It translates to CAIKSRGGVDTEAFF. The V gene is TRBV10-3, the J gene TRBJ1-1; a possible D gene is TRBD1 (5 bases). CDR1 is ENHRY and CDR2 is SYGVKD in the germline V gene. Deletions cut 7 bases from V and 3 bases from J, with 18 bases between. The CDR3 is made up of 15 amino acids.

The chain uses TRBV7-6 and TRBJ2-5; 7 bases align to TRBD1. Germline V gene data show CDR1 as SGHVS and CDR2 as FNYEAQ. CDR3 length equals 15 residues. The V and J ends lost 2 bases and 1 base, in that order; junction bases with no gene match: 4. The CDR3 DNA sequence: TGTGCCAGCAGCTTAACAGGGACAGCCCAAGAGACCCAGTACTTC. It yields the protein CASSLTGTAQETQYF.

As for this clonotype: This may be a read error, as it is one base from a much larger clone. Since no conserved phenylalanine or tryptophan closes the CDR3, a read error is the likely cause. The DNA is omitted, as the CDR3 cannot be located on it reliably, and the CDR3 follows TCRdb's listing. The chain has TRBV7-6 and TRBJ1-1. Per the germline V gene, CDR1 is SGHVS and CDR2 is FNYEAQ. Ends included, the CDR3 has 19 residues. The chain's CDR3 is CASSLGTSVSPTMSSTSGQ.

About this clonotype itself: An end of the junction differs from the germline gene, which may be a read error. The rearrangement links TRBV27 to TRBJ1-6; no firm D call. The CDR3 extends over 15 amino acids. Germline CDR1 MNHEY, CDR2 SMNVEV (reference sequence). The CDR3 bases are TGTGCCAGCAGTTTTCCTACCGGGAGAGACTGCGAGCAGTACTTT. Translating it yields CASSFPTGRDCEQYF.

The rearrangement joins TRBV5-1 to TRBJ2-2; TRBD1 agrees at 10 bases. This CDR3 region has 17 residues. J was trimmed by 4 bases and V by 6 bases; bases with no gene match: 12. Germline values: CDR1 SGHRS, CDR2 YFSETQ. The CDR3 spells CASNQGQGRMSTGELFF. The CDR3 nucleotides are TGCGCCAGCAATCAGGGACAGGGGCGTATGTCCACCGGGGAGCTGTTTTTT.

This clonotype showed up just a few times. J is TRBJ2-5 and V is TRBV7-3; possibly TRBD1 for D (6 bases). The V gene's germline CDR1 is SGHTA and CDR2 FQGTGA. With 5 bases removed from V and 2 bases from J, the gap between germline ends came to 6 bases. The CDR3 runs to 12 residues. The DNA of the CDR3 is TGTGCCAGCAGCCAGGGGCAAGAGACCCAGTACTTC. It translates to CASSQGQETQYF.

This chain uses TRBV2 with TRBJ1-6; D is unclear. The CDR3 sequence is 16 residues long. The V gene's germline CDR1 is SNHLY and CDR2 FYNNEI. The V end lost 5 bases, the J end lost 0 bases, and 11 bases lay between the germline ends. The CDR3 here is CASSHPTSSYNSPLHF. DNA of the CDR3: TGTGCCAGCAGTCACCCCACGAGCTCCTATAATTCACCCCTCCACTTT. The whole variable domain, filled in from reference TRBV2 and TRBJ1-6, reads EPEVTQTPSHQVTQMGQEVILRCVPISNHLYFYWYRQILGQKVEFLVSFYNNEISEKSEIFDDQFSVERPDGSNFTLKIRSTKLEDSAMYFCASSHPTSSYNSPLHFGNGTRLTVT.

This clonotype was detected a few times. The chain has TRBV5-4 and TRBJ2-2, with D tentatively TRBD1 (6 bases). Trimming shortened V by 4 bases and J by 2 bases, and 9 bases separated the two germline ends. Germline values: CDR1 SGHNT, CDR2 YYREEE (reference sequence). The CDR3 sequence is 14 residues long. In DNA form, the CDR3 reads TGTGCCAGCAGCCAGGGGAGAAACACCGGGGAGCTGTTTTTT. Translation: CASSQGRNTGELFF.

CDR3 residues: CASSSGLAGRETQYF. DNA of the CDR3: TGTGCCAGCAGCTCAGGACTAGCGGGACGGGAGACCCAGTACTTC. This chain uses TRBV7-2 with TRBJ2-1; 12 bases are a match to TRBD2. The end of the DNA is better explained by TRBJ2-5, so the J call may be wrong. This CDR3 comprises 15 residues. CDR1 is SGHTA and CDR2 is FQGNSA in the germline V gene.

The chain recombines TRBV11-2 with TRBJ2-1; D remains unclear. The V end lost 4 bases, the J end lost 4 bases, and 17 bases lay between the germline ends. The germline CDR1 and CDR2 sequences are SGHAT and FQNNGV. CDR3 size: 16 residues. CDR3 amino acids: CASSSPPRPRYNEQFF. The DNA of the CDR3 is TGTGCCAGCAGCTCCCCCCCTCGACCCAGATACAATGAGCAGTTCTTC.

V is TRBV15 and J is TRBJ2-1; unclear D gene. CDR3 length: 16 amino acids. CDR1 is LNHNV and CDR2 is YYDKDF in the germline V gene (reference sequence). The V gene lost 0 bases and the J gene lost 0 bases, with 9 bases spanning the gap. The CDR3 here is CATSRDRRSSYNEQFF. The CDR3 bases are TGTGCCACCAGCAGAGATCGGCGAAGCTCCTACAATGAGCAGTTCTTC.

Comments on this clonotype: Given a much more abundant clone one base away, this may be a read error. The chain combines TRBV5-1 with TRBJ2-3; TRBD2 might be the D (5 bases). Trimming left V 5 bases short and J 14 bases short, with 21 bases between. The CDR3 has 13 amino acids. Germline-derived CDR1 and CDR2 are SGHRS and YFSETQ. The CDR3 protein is CASRARSTGELYF. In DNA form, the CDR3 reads TGCGCCAGCAGAGCTAGGAGCACCGGGGAGCTGTATTTT.

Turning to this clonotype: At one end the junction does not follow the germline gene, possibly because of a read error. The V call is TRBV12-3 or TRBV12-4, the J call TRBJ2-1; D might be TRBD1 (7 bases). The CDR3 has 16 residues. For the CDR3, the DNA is TGTGCCAGCAGTTTTGGGGGGTCACAGGGGAATTCACCCCTCCACTTC. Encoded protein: CASSFGGSQGNSPLHF.

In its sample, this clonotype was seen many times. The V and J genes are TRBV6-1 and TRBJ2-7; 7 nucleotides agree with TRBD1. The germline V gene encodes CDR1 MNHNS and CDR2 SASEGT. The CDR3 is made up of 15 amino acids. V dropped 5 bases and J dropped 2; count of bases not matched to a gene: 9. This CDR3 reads CASSSPYRGAYEQYF. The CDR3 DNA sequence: TGTGCCAGCAGTTCACCGTACAGGGGAGCCTACGAGCAGTACTTC.

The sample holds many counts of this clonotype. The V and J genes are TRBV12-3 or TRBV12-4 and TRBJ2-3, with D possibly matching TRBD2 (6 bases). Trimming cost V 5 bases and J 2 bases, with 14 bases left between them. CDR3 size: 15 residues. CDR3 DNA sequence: TGTGCCAGCAGTACCTTAGCGGACTACACAGATACGCAGTATTTT. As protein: CASSTLADYTDTQYF.

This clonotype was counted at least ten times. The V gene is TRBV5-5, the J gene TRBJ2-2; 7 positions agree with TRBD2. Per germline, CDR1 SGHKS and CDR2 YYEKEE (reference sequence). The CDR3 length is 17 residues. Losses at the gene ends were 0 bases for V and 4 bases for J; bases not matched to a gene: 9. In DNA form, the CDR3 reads TGTGCCAGCAGCTTGGTCCCTCCGGGAGGAACCACCGGGGAGCTGTTTTTT. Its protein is CASSLVPPGGTTGELFF.

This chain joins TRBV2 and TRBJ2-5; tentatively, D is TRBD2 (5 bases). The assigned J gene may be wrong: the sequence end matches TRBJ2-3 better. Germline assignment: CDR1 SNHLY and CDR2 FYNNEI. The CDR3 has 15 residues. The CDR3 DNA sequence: TGTGCCAGCCTACCGAGGGAAGGGTGGGCAGATACGCAGTATTTT. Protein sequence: CASLPREGWADTQYF.

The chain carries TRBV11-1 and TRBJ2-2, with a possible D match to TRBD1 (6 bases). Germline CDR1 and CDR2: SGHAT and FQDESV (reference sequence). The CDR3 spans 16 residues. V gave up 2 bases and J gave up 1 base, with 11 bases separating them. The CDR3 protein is CASSLSAQGNTGELFF. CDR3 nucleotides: TGTGCCAGCAGCTTAAGTGCACAGGGGAACACCGGGGAGCTGTTTTTT.